This is a list of T cell receptor beta chains from one sample in a study of blood T cells in healthy people across ages. TCRdb itself ran the 5' RACE reads through MiXCR, one entry per CDR3 protein. The sample consists of about 680,000 distinct CDR3 sequences, roughly 49% of them appearing once. The sample consisted of blood. The origin of the receptors is a woman aged 55-69 years in good health. Each CDR3 is given with its conserved first and last residue. D genes are given only for firm matches. Not every row has a clone size; where given, it reads once, few, many or a size class.

V gene	D gene	clone size	J gene	CDR3 DNA	CDR3 protein
TRBV29-1	NA	few	TRBJ1-1	TGCAGCGTTCCTCAACCCCGCGGACAGTTAAGTAGCTCGATGAACACTGAAGCTTTCTTT	CSVPQPRGQLSSSMNTEAFF
TRBV2	TRBD1	NA	TRBJ2-5	TGTGCCAGCAGTGGGCCGGGACAGGGGCTTACGCAGTACTTC	CASSGPGQGLTQYF
TRBV20-1	TRBD1	NA	TRBJ1-1	TGCAGTGTGGACAGGGGAACTAGCACTGAAGCTTTCTTT	CSVDRGTSTEAFF
TRBV7-2	TRBD1	NA	TRBJ2-7	TGTGCCAGCAGCTTCCAGACAGGGGTCTACGAGCAGCACTTC	CASSFQTGVYEQHF
TRBV2	TRBD1	NA	TRBJ2-1	TGTGCCAGCAGTGAAGCCGGACAGGGGGTGGGTGAGCAGTTCTTC	CASSEAGQGVGEQFF
TRBV7-9	TRBD2	NA	TRBJ2-3	TGTGCCAGCAGCTTATGGACTAGCGGGAGGGCCAGGGATACGCAGTATTTT	CASSLWTSGRARDTQYF
TRBV7-2	NA	few	TRBJ2-7	TGTGCCAGCAGCTTAATGCGACCTTTCCGGGACAATCACTACGAGCAGTACTTC	CASSLMRPFRDNHYEQYF
TRBV28	TRBD2	few	TRBJ2-5	TGTGCCAGCAGTTTAGGCGCCCCCGGGAGGGAGCAGTACTTC	CASSLGAPGREQYF
TRBV12-3/TRBV12-4	NA	NA	TRBJ2-5	TGTGCCAGCAGTAGGGAAGGGACCCAGTACTTC	CASSREGTQYF
TRBV12-3/TRBV12-4	NA	NA	TRBJ1-1	TGTGCCAGCAGTTCTAATCTCTTACTTACGAACACTGAAGCTTTCTTT	CASSSNLLLTNTEAFF
TRBV7-2	NA	NA	TRBJ2-7	TGTGCCAGCAGCCCGAGCTTGGGTGCGTACGAGCAGTACTTC	CASSPSLGAYEQYF
TRBV29-1	NA	NA	TRBJ2-7	TGCAGCGTTGGCGCGGCACATTACGAGCAGTACTTC	CSVGAAHYEQYF
TRBV20-1	NA	few	TRBJ2-1	TGCAGTGCTAGATTTAGGTATGAGCAGTTCTTC	CSARFRYEQFF
TRBV6-5	NA	NA	TRBJ2-7	TGTGCCAGCAGTTACTCGAGGACCTACGAGCAGTACTTC	CASSYSRTYEQYF
TRBV7-2	NA	NA	TRBJ1-4	TGTGCCAGCAGCTTATCATCAGGGTCTAATGAAAAACTGTTTTTT	CASSLSSGSNEKLFF
TRBV6-1	TRBD2	NA	TRBJ2-1	TGTGCCAGCAGTGAAATGGAGCGGGGGTACAATGAGCAGTTCTTC	CASSEMERGYNEQFF
TRBV20-1	TRBD1	few	TRBJ1-4	TGCAGTGCTAGAGGAGGGGACAGAAAGGAAAAACTGTTTTTT	CSARGGDRKEKLFF
TRBV3-1	NA	few	TRBJ2-5	TGTGCCAGCAGCCAACCCAACAGGGTTACGGAAGAGACCCAGTACTTC	CASSQPNRVTEETQYF
TRBV12-3/TRBV12-4	NA	once	TRBJ2-1	TGTGCCAGCAGTCCCCGACCCCCTAGTGTCTTATCCTACAATGAGCAGTTCTTC	CASSPRPPSVLSYNEQFF
TRBV2	NA	few	TRBJ2-7	TGTGCCAGCACCATGTCTGGGACCGAAGTAGGGGAGCAGTACTTC	CASTMSGTEVGEQYF
TRBV20-1	TRBD2	NA	TRBJ2-3	TGCAGTGCTAGAACTAGCGGGACGGGCACAGATACGCAGTATTTT	CSARTSGTGTDTQYF
TRBV5-1	TRBD1	NA	TRBJ2-5	TGCGCCAGCAGCTTGGCGGCAGGGGGAGCGGAGACCCAGTACTTC	CASSLAAGGAETQYF
TRBV20-1	NA	NA	TRBJ2-1	TGCAGTGCCCTAGCGACAGGGCGGTCTGAGAAGCAGTTCTTC	CSALATGRSEKQFF
TRBV4-3	TRBD1	NA	TRBJ1-4	TGCGCCAGCAGCCGGGGGGACAGAGGGGGCGAAAAACTGTTTTTT	CASSRGDRGGEKLFF
TRBV28	TRBD2	NA	TRBJ2-7	TGTGCCAGCAGTCCGATCGTGGGGGGGTACGAGCAGTACTTC	CASSPIVGGYEQYF
TRBV7-2	NA	few	TRBJ2-7	TGTGCCAGCAGCTTAGTTCCGGGGGCGCTCCACGAGCAGTACTTC	CASSLVPGALHEQYF
TRBV20-1	TRBD1	few	TRBJ1-4	TGCAGTGTAGAGGGGGCTCTAGACGAAAAACTGTTTTTT	CSVEGALDEKLFF
TRBV30	NA	NA	TRBJ2-6	TGTGCCTGGAGTACGCGGCGGGGCATCTCTGGGGCCAACGTCCTGACTTTC	CAWSTRRGISGANVLTF
TRBV6-5	TRBD2	NA	TRBJ2-3	TGTGCCAGCAGTTACCACGGACTAGCGGGAGGGGCGGATACGCAGTATTTT	CASSYHGLAGGADTQYF
TRBV6-6	NA	NA	TRBJ1-5	TGTGCCAGCAGTTGGAATAGCAATCAGCCCCAGCATTTT	CASSWNSNQPQHF
TRBV7-9	TRBD1	NA	TRBJ1-4	TGTGCCAGCAGCCTCCGACAGGGTCGAAATGAAAAACTGTTTTTT	CASSLRQGRNEKLFF